The 2 T cell receptor beta chains below all came from one sample that was sequenced in a study of control samples from healthy donors and cancer patients (dated by TCRdb to 2019 to 2021). Library preparation employed the immunoSEQ multiplex PCR assay. Imported from immuneACCESS, the table was reduced by TCRdb to in-frame sequences with V and J called. These copies leave out some clones; in studies compared against another copy, an unresolved V gene accounts for under half, and the cause of the remainder is not known. Recorded for this sample are about 69,000 clones; more than 75% of them occurred a single time. 2.5% to 3% of the sample comes from the top ten. Sequencing was done on a sample of PBMCs. All receptors come from a woman in her fifties or sixties with lung cancer.

Remarks on this clone: One junction end disagrees with the germline gene, perhaps due to a read error. This sequence joins TRBV7-2 and TRBJ1-5; D not resolved. Germline-derived CDR1 and CDR2 are SGHTA and FQGNSA. The length of the CDR3 is 14 residues. The CDR3: CASSLSTSNRPQHF. The CDR3 DNA is TGTGCCAGCAGCTTATCGACAAGCAATCGGCCCCAGCATTTT.

The chain uses TRBV28 and TRBJ1-5; D is unclear. Germline CDR1 reads MDHEN; CDR2 reads SYDVKM. The V and J ends lost 8 bases and 5 bases respectively, with 16 bases between them. The CDR3 has 14 amino acids. In nucleotides, the CDR3 is TGTGCCAGCTCTACCCGGACGGGTGATCAGCCCCAGCATTTT. This gives the protein CASSTRTGDQPQHF. Looking up the rest from reference TRBV28 and TRBJ1-5 gives the full variable domain: DVKVTQSSRYLVKRTGEKVFLECVQDMDHENMFWYRQDPGLGLRLIYFSYDVKMKEKGDIPEGYSVSREKKERFSLILESASTNQTSMYLCASSTRTGDQPQHFGDGTRLSIL.